A single sample gave rise to the 18 T cell receptor beta chains below, sequenced in a study of T cell responses to AZD1222 COVID-19 vaccine. Sequencing was performed with immunoSEQ multiplex PCR; in TCRdb, only in-frame clones are kept and a portion is missing. The sample holds some 100,000 clones, about 94% seen once. The source was peripheral blood, collected 28 days after the second AZD1222 dose. The receptors were gathered from an adult who received the AZD1222 COVID-19 vaccine.

This clone has a single count. The gene calls are TRBV29-1 and TRBJ1-1; 10 bases align to TRBD1. The CDR3 runs 13 residues. Germline assignment: CDR1 SQVTM and CDR2 ANQGSEA. V lost 8 bases, J lost 3 bases, and 6 bases stayed unmatched. As DNA, the CDR3 is TGCAGCTCTGGACAGGGGGGTGACACTGAAGCTTTCTTT. This encodes CSSGQGGDTEAFF.

This clone was observed a single time. This rearrangement joins TRBV3-1 (or the pseudogene TRBV3-2) to TRBJ1-1, with unresolved D. Germline CDR1 is LGHDT and CDR2 is YNNKEL (reference sequence). V dropped 6 bases and J dropped 6 bases, with 14 bases sitting between them. The length of the CDR3 is 13 residues. DNA for the CDR3: TGTGCCAGCAGTCCCCCAAGCGGGGCTGAAGCTTTCTTT. It encodes CASSPPSGAEAFF.

The gene calls are TRBV3-1 (or the pseudogene TRBV3-2) and TRBJ2-4; D remains unclear. This CDR3 is built from 17 residues. Germline V gene sequence: CDR1 LGHDT, CDR2 YNNKEL (reference sequence). V shed 1 base and J shed 3 bases, with 16 bases lying between them. The CDR3 spells CASSQGRTERNKNIQYF. In DNA form, the CDR3 reads TGTGCCAGCAGCCAAGGAAGGACGGAGAGAAACAAAAACATTCAGTACTTC.

The table lists this clone with a count of one. The genes are TRBV7-9 and TRBJ2-3; D perhaps matches TRBD2 (5 bases). Germline CDR1 is SEHNR and CDR2 is FQNEAQ (reference sequence). This CDR3 is 16 amino acids long. Trimming left V 4 bases short and J 1 base short, with 15 bases between. DNA of the CDR3: TGTGCCAGCAGCTGGCCTAGGGCGGGCCGCACAGATACGCAGTATTTT. Protein sequence: CASSWPRAGRTDTQYF.

This clone was observed a few times. V and J are TRBV4-2 and TRBJ1-2; no reliable D call. Germline lookup yields CDR1 LGHNA and CDR2 YNFKEQ. V was shortened by 7 bases and J by 5 bases, with 14 bases between the two germline ends. The CDR3 runs to 13 residues. CDR3 sequence reads: CASTPRGGYGYTF. CDR3 DNA: TGTGCCAGCACCCCGCGCGGTGGGTATGGCTACACCTTC.

J is TRBJ1-1 and V is TRBV18, with 8 bases matching TRBD1. This CDR3 spans 14 amino acids. J was trimmed by 2 bases and V by 2 bases; bases with no gene match: 1. CDR1 and CDR2 (germline): KGHSH, LQKENI. The CDR3 here is CASSPGTGNTEAFF. The CDR3 DNA follows: TGTGCCAGCTCACCAGGGACAGGCAACACTGAAGCTTTCTTT.

V is TRBV6-5 and J is TRBJ2-7, with 7 positions matching TRBD1. Losses at the gene ends were 7 bases for V and 2 bases for J; bases not matched to a gene: 8. Germline CDR1 MNHEY, CDR2 SVGAGI. The CDR3 totals 14 residues. The CDR3 sequence is CASKKQGSTYEQYF. In nucleotides, the CDR3 is TGTGCCAGCAAAAAACAGGGGTCCACCTACGAGCAGTACTTC.

V is TRBV10-3 and J is TRBJ2-1; 7 bases fit TRBD2. Trimming cost V 6 bases and J 3 bases; bases outside gene matches: 5. Germline V CDR1 and CDR2: ENHRY, SYGVKD. The CDR3 runs 14 residues. CDR3 residues: CAIRSGTNYNEQFF. Here the CDR3 DNA reads TGTGCCATCAGATCCGGGACTAACTACAATGAGCAGTTCTTC.

V is TRBV23-1 and J is TRBJ2-7; 9 nucleotides agree with TRBD2. TRBV23-1 qualifies as an ORF whose function is uncertain. The CDR3 is 20 residues long. V gave up 2 bases and J gave up 4 bases; unmatched junction bases: 21. CDR3 region: CASSQIRVVGERGAFYEQYF. The CDR3 region has the DNA TGCGCCAGCAGTCAAATACGGGTGGTGGGTGAGCGGGGGGCCTTTTACGAGCAGTACTTC.

Here the CDR3 reads CASSQRGPYGYTF. The CDR3, as DNA: TGTGCCAGCAGCCAAAGGGGGCCCTATGGCTACACCTTC. V usage is TRBV3-1 (or the pseudogene TRBV3-2) and J usage is TRBJ1-2, with TRBD1 matching 7 bases. Germline lookup yields CDR1 LGHDT and CDR2 YNNKEL (reference sequence). This CDR3 contains 13 residues. V lost 2 bases to trimming and J lost 4 bases; unmatched junction nucleotides: 1.

The CDR3 is CASTSGTVYGYTF. The CDR3 DNA follows: TGTGCCAGCACCTCCGGGACCGTCTATGGCTACACCTTC. V gene TRBV28 combines with J gene TRBJ1-2; the D gene is possibly TRBD1 (5 bases). The CDR3 covers 13 residues. Germline V gene data show CDR1 as MDHEN and CDR2 as SYDVKM. Trimming cost V 7 bases and J 4 bases, with 13 bases left between them.

The rearrangement links TRBV19 to TRBJ2-3; a weak D match, TRBD1 (6 bases). The CDR3 length is 16 residues. V was clipped by 5 bases and J by 3 bases, with 18 bases between them. Germline values: CDR1 LNHDA, CDR2 SQIVND (reference sequence). CDR3 coding DNA: TGTGCCAGTAGTTTATGGGTGGGGGCAGGGACAGATACGCAGTATTTT. Translating it yields CASSLWVGAGTDTQYF.

This clone has a single count. The V and J genes are TRBV21-1 and TRBJ1-2. TRBV21-1 is given as a pseudogene. The CDR3 loop spans 19 amino acids. This CDR3 is CASRGGEEDLKASGYGYTF. The CDR3, as DNA: TGTGCCAGCAGGGGAGGGGAGGAAGATCTAAAAGCCTCCGGCTATGGCTACACCTTC.

The chain uses TRBV2 and TRBJ2-1; 8 bases fit TRBD2. J lost 6 bases, V lost 6 bases, and 13 bases had no gene match. Germline-derived CDR1 and CDR2 are SNHLY and FYNNEI. The CDR3 length is 16 residues. The CDR3 is CASRGSGARTFNEQFF. The CDR3 DNA sequence: TGTGCCAGCAGGGGTAGCGGGGCCCGGACCTTCAATGAGCAGTTCTTC.

In nucleotides, the CDR3 is TGTGCCAGCAGCCAAGGGGGGACAGTGGACACTGAAGCTTTCTTT. Translating gives CASSQGGTVDTEAFF. This chain joins TRBV4-2 and TRBJ1-1; TRBD1 aligns across 7 bases. Germline V gene data show CDR1 as LGHNA and CDR2 as YNFKEQ. The CDR3 is 15 residues long. With 1 base clipped from V and 3 bases from J, the junction kept 5 bases outside the gene matches.

The J gene is TRBJ1-6, the V gene TRBV6-5; TRBD1 matches at 10 bases. This CDR3 is built from 14 residues. The germline V gene encodes CDR1 MNHEY and CDR2 SVGAGI. With 6 bases clipped from V and 9 bases from J, the junction kept 5 bases outside the gene matches. The CDR3 spells CASRTGTGVSPLHF. Here the CDR3 DNA reads TGTGCCAGCAGAACCGGGACAGGGGTTTCACCCCTCCACTTT.

In DNA, the CDR3 is TGTGCCAGCAGTAGGGTCACAGATACGCAGTATTTT. Amino acids: CASSRVTDTQYF. The rearrangement uses TRBV6-5 and TRBJ2-3; the D is unclear. The CDR3 runs 12 residues. The V gene lost 5 bases and the J gene lost 2 bases, with 5 bases spanning the gap. Germline V lookup: CDR1 MNHEY, CDR2 SVGAGI.

This clone has only one observation. The chain has TRBV7-2 and TRBJ1-2; 8 bases fit TRBD1. Trimming cost V 0 bases and J 4 bases; bases outside gene matches: 13. Germline V gene sequence: CDR1 SGHTA, CDR2 FQGNSA. The CDR3 has 18 residues. For the CDR3, the DNA is TGTGCCAGCAGCTTAGCGGGGACAGGAGGTACCCAAAGCTATGGCTACACCTTC. Protein product: CASSLAGTGGTQSYGYTF.